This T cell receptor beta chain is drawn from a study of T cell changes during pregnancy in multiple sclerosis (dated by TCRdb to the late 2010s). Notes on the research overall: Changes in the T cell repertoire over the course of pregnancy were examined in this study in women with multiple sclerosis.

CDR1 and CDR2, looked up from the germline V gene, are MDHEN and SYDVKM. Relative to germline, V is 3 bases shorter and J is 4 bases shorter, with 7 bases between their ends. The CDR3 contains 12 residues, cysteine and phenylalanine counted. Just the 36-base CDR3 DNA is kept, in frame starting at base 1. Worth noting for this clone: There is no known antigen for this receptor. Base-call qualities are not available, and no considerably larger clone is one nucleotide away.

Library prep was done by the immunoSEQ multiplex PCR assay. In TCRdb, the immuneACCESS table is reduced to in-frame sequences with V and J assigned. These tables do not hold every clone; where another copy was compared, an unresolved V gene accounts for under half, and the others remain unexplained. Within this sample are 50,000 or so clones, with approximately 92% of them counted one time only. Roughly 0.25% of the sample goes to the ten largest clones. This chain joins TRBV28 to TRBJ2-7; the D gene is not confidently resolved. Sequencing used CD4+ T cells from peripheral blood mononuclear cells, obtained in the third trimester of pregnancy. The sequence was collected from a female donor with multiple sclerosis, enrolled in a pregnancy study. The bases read TGTGCCAGCAGTTTCGATCGGTACGAGCAGTACTTC. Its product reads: CASSFDRYEQYF. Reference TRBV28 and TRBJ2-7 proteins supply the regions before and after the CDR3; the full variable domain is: DVKVTQSSRYLVKRTGEKVFLECVQDMDHENMFWYRQDPGLGLRLIYFSYDVKMKEKGDIPEGYSVSREKKERFSLILESASTNQTSMYLCASSFDRYEQYFGPGTRLTVT.